The 32 T cell receptor beta chains given below trace back to one sample, sequenced in a study of T cell responses to AZD1222 COVID-19 vaccine. Generated by immunoSEQ multiplex PCR, the TCRdb table keeps only in-frame clones and is missing some. The top ten clones hold about 2.2% of a sample with tens of thousands of clones, roughly 90% of them seen once. The sample consisted of peripheral blood, taken on day 0 of AZD1222 vaccination. Receptors originate from an adult in good health.

The chain joins TRBV5-1 to TRBJ2-5, with 9 bases fitting TRBD1. This CDR3 contains 14 residues. The V gene's germline CDR1 is SGHRS and CDR2 YFSETQ. J lost 4 bases, V lost 4 bases, and 5 bases had no gene match. This chain's CDR3 is CASSTGTGSETQYF. Here the CDR3 DNA reads TGCGCCAGCAGCACCGGGACAGGGTCAGAGACCCAGTACTTC.

The chain carries TRBV12-5 and TRBJ2-7; D perhaps matches TRBD1 (6 bases). The CDR3 is made up of 13 amino acids. Trimming pared 6 bases from V and 6 bases from J, leaving 15 bases between. Germline V CDR1 and CDR2: LGHNT, FRNRAP. CDR3 region: CASGMTGEREQYF. CDR3 nucleotides: TGTGCTAGTGGCATGACAGGTGAACGCGAGCAGTACTTC.

This sequence joins TRBV6-4 and TRBJ1-5; perhaps TRBD1 as D (5 bases). There are 18 residues in the CDR3. Germline-derived CDR1 and CDR2 are MRHNA and SNTAGT. The V and J ends lost 0 bases and 2 bases respectively, with 17 bases between them. The CDR3 DNA reads TGTGCCAGCAGTGACTCGACCACCGGGGGGAGGCGCAATCAGCCCCAGCATTTT. Protein sequence: CASSDSTTGGRRNQPQHF.

This chain joins TRBV24-1 and TRBJ2-1; D might be TRBD1 (5 bases). CDR3 size: 14 residues. Germline V lookup: CDR1 KGHDR, CDR2 SFDVKD. The ends were cut back, 6 bases at V and 5 bases at J, with 13 bases in the middle. The CDR3 region has the DNA TGTGCCACCAGTCATAGGGGAAAGGACAATGAGCAGTTCTTC. Protein: CATSHRGKDNEQFF.

The V call is TRBV11-2, the J call TRBJ2-5, with 12 bases that match TRBD2. Germline CDR1 and CDR2: SGHAT and FQNNGV. CDR3 length: 15 residues. V shed 4 bases, J shed 4 bases, and the junction held 4 bases outside the gene matches. Here the CDR3 DNA reads TGTGCCAGCAGCTCTAGCGGGGGGGCCTTAGAGACCCAGTACTTC. Its translation is CASSSSGGALETQYF.

This chain links TRBV16 with TRBJ2-7, with TRBD1 matching over 9 bases. The germline gives CDR1 KGHSY, CDR2 FQNENV. This CDR3 has 17 residues. The junction had 13 bases not matched to a gene; V was cut back by 4 bases and J by 3 bases. The CDR3 loop is CASSPLDDPGQGYEQYF. In DNA, the CDR3 is TGTGCCAGCAGCCCTTTGGACGATCCGGGACAGGGCTACGAGCAGTACTTC.

The rearrangement uses TRBV3-1 (or the pseudogene TRBV3-2) and TRBJ2-1; 8 bases map to TRBD2. Losses at the gene ends were 1 base for V and 9 bases for J; bases not matched to a gene: 8. CDR1 is LGHDT and CDR2 is YNNKEL in the germline V gene (reference sequence). CDR3 length equals 15 residues. Written as DNA, the CDR3 is TGTGCCAGCAGCCAAGGAGGACTAGCAATCGGTGAGCAGTTCTTC. Its protein is CASSQGGLAIGEQFF.

The rearrangement uses TRBV18 and TRBJ1-2; the D gene is possibly TRBD1 (5 bases). V dropped 3 bases and J dropped 2 bases, with 13 bases sitting between them. Germline V gives CDR1 KGHSH, CDR2 LQKENI. The CDR3 has 15 amino acids. In DNA form, the CDR3 reads TGTGCCAGCTCACCCAGTAAGGGACGGAACTATGGCTACACCTTC. Its protein is CASSPSKGRNYGYTF.

The V and J genes are TRBV3-1 (or the pseudogene TRBV3-2) and TRBJ2-1, with TRBD2 identical over 10 bases. The CDR3 contains 17 residues. From germline, CDR1 is LGHDT and CDR2 YNNKEL (reference sequence). With 1 base clipped from V and 5 bases from J, the junction kept 8 bases outside the gene matches. The CDR3 DNA reads as TGTGCCAGCAGCCAAGTTTTGGTAGCGGGGGGCAACAATGAGCAGTTCTTC. The encoded protein is CASSQVLVAGGNNEQFF.

The chain recombines TRBV7-4 with TRBJ1-1; 7 bases agree with TRBD1. The trim removed 1 base at V and 4 bases at J, leaving 21 bases unmatched. The CDR3 length is 20 residues. The germline V gene has CDR1 SGHVT and CDR2 SQSDAQ. The CDR3 sequence is CASSLGNGRDNSPGGTEAFF. The CDR3 DNA is TGTGCCAGCAGCTTAGGGAATGGAAGGGACAATTCCCCAGGGGGCACTGAAGCTTTCTTT.

There are a few counts of this clone. This rearrangement joins TRBV7-2 to TRBJ2-5; TRBD1 matches at 8 bases. V was clipped by 3 bases and J by 4 bases; unmatched bases: 4. Germline V gives CDR1 SGHTA, CDR2 FQGNSA. The CDR3 covers 14 residues. In DNA form, the CDR3 reads TGTGCCAGCAGCTTCCGGACAGGGCCAGAGACCCAGTACTTC. Its protein is CASSFRTGPETQYF.

V gene TRBV7-8 combines with J gene TRBJ2-7, with TRBD1 as a possible D gene (5 bases). The V end lost 1 base, the J end lost 3 bases, and 10 bases lay between the germline ends. The germline V gene has CDR1 SGHVS and CDR2 FQNEAQ. The CDR3 extends over 14 amino acids. The CDR3 region is CASSLELGLYEQYF. The CDR3 region has the DNA TGTGCCAGCAGCTTAGAGTTGGGGCTCTACGAGCAGTACTTC. Combining the CDR3 with reference TRBV7-8 and TRBJ2-7 gives the whole variable domain GAGVSQSPRYKVAKRGQDVALRCDPISGHVSLFWYQQALGQGPEFLTYFQNEAQLDKSGLPSDRFFAERPEGSVSTLKIQRTQQEDSAVYLCASSLELGLYEQYFGPGTRLTVT.

This clone was seen a single time. In DNA, the CDR3 is TGTGCCAGCTCACCGCGGGAGGCTAATGAAAAACTGTTTTTT. Protein: CASSPREANEKLFF. This chain joins TRBV18 and TRBJ1-4; D gene ambiguous. Germline V gene sequence: CDR1 KGHSH, CDR2 LQKENI. V lost 3 bases and J 3 bases, leaving 8 bases between the germline ends. The CDR3 sequence is 14 residues long.

With respect to this clone: A read error may account for a junction end that differs from germline. The rearrangement uses TRBV2 and TRBJ2-7; TRBD2 aligns across 7 bases. The CDR3 is 15 amino acids. Germline CDR1 and CDR2: SNHLY and FYNNEI. DNA of the CDR3: TGTGCCAGCACCGGTATGGGAGGGTCCACGAGCAAGTCCCACTTC. Translation: CASTGMGGSTSKSHF.

J is TRBJ1-2 and V is TRBV9; possible D gene TRBD1, 5 bases. The CDR3 is 15 amino acids. Germline lookup yields CDR1 SGDLS and CDR2 YYNGEE. With 5 bases removed from V and 8 bases from J, the gap between germline ends came to 22 bases. CDR3 amino acids: CASRDSSGASWGYTF. The CDR3, as DNA: TGTGCCAGCAGAGATTCATCTGGGGCATCTTGGGGCTACACCTTC.

About this clone itself: At one end, the junction sequence differs from germline, possibly due to a read error. V gene TRBV7-8 combines with J gene TRBJ2-5; 7 nucleotides agree with TRBD1. Germline loops: CDR1 SGHVS, CDR2 FQNEAQ. The CDR3 runs to 12 residues. CDR3 sequence: CASSFLQGYHDF. DNA for the CDR3: TGTGCCAGCAGCTTCCTACAGGGGTATCATGACTTC.

V and J are TRBV7-2 and TRBJ1-1; 11 bases line up with TRBD1. Germline loops: CDR1 SGHTA, CDR2 FQGNSA. Trimming removed 0 bases from V and 4 bases from J; junction bases left unmatched: 1. The CDR3 is made up of 15 amino acids. In DNA form, the CDR3 reads TGTGCCAGCAGCTTAGCGGGGACAGGGGGCACTGAAGCTTTCTTT. It translates to CASSLAGTGGTEAFF.

This chain joins TRBV30 and TRBJ1-1; 7 nucleotides agree with TRBD1. The CDR3 extends over 14 amino acids. The germline CDR1 and CDR2 sequences are GTSNPN and SVGIG (reference sequence). The V segment lost 5 bases and the J segment 1 base; nucleotides outside the gene matches: 7. Written as DNA, the CDR3 is TGTGCCTGGGGATCACAGGGGTCGAACACTGAAGCTTTCTTT. This encodes CAWGSQGSNTEAFF. The full variable domain, its missing parts supplied by reference TRBV30 and TRBJ1-1, is SQTIHQWPATLVQPVGSPLSLECTVEGTSNPNLYWYRQAAGRGLQLLFYSVGIGQISSEVPQNLSASRPQDRQFILSSKKLLLSDSGFYLCAWGSQGSNTEAFFGQGTRLTVV.

The genes are TRBV12-5 and TRBJ1-2, with 8 positions matching TRBD1. V lost 1 base and J lost 7; bases outside the gene matches: 5. Germline V gene lookup returns CDR1 LGHNT and CDR2 FRNRAP. This CDR3 has 14 amino acids. CDR3 nucleotides: TGTGCTAGTGGTTTGGAGTACCAGGGGGCTGGCTACACCTTC. Amino acid sequence: CASGLEYQGAGYTF.

This chain joins TRBV5-4 and TRBJ2-3, with D tentatively TRBD1 or TRBD2 (5 bases each). Germline CDR1 reads SGHNT; CDR2 reads YYREEE (reference sequence). V was pared by 4 bases and J by 10 bases, with 16 bases between. This CDR3 contains 13 residues. CDR3 bases: TGTGCCAGCAGCCCCCGGGACCCCGCGGCGCAGTATTTT. It codes for CASSPRDPAAQYF.

V usage is TRBV3-1 (or the pseudogene TRBV3-2) and J usage is TRBJ2-2; D call uncertain. CDR1 and CDR2 from the germline V gene are LGHDT and YNNKEL (reference sequence). V gave up 2 bases and J gave up 8 bases, with 6 bases separating them. This CDR3 has 12 residues. The CDR3 DNA follows: TGTGCCAGCAGCCAACAGGTTGGGGAGCTGTTTTTT. Protein product: CASSQQVGELFF.

CDR3 loop: CASSSRDRPSSNQPQHF. The CDR3 DNA reads TGTGCCAGCAGTAGCCGGGACAGACCTTCTAGCAATCAGCCCCAGCATTTT. The V and J genes are TRBV27 and TRBJ1-5; 7 bases line up with TRBD1. CDR3 size: 17 residues. V lost 5 bases to trimming and J lost 0 bases; unmatched junction nucleotides: 10. CDR1 and CDR2 from the germline V gene are MNHEY and SMNVEV (reference sequence).

V and J are TRBV7-6 and TRBJ2-7; the D gene could be TRBD1 or TRBD2 (5 bases each). The germline V gene encodes CDR1 SGHVS and CDR2 FNYEAQ. The germline V and J ends were trimmed by 5 bases and 1 base, with 18 bases remaining between them. The CDR3 has 16 amino acids. CDR3 DNA: TGTGCCAGCAGCATGGACACGGGGCCGATATCCTACGAGCAGTACTTC. It translates to CASSMDTGPISYEQYF.

This clone was seen only once. V usage is TRBV3-1 (or the pseudogene TRBV3-2) and J usage is TRBJ1-6, with 7 bases lining up with TRBD1. This CDR3 has 13 residues. Germline assignment: CDR1 LGHDT and CDR2 YNNKEL (reference sequence). V shed 1 base, J shed 12 bases, and the junction held 3 bases outside the gene matches. The DNA of the CDR3 is TGTGCCAGCAGCCAAGGGGCAGGGGGACCCCTCCACTTT. Translated: CASSQGAGGPLHF.

The rearrangement links TRBV6-5 to TRBJ2-7; 11 nucleotides match TRBD1. From germline, CDR1 is MNHEY and CDR2 SVGAGI. Trimming at V came to 7 bases and at J to 6 bases, leaving 8 bases not matched to a gene. CDR3 size: 14 residues. The CDR3 loop is CASTRDRGGLEQYF. CDR3 sequence (DNA): TGTGCCAGCACCAGGGACAGGGGGGGCCTCGAGCAGTACTTC.

J is TRBJ2-1 and V is TRBV18; 9 bases match TRBD2. V lost 5 bases and J lost 7; bases outside the gene matches: 6. This CDR3 has 14 amino acids. The germline V gene has CDR1 KGHSH and CDR2 LQKENI. CDR3 in DNA: TGTGCCAGCTCAACGCGGGGGGGCGAAAATGAGCAGTTCTTC. Amino acids: CASSTRGGENEQFF. The full variable domain, completed using reference TRBV18 and TRBJ2-1, is NAGVMQNPRHLVRRRGQEARLRCSPMKGHSHVYWYRQLPEEGLKFMVYLQKENIIDESGMPKERFSAEFPKEGPSILRIQQVVRGDSAAYFCASSTRGGENEQFFGPGTRLTVL.

The rearrangement joins TRBV10-3 to TRBJ1-1; 7 positions agree with TRBD1. Germline loops: CDR1 ENHRY, CDR2 SYGVKD. The CDR3 consists of 15 residues. V shed 0 bases, J shed 4 bases, and the junction held 5 bases outside the gene matches. CDR3 DNA sequence: TGTGCCATCAGTGAGTCGAGTACAGGGGTCACTGAAGCTTTCTTT. Amino acid sequence: CAISESSTGVTEAFF.

The table lists this clone with many counts. The chain couples TRBV3-1 (or the pseudogene TRBV3-2) to TRBJ2-2, with no clear D. With 0 bases removed from V and 7 bases from J, the gap between germline ends came to 9 bases. The CDR3 is 14 amino acids. Per germline, CDR1 LGHDT and CDR2 YNNKEL (reference sequence). The CDR3 bases are TGTGCCAGCAGCCAAGATTGGGCGGACGGGGAGCTGTTTTTT. It specifies CASSQDWADGELFF.

V gene TRBV18 combines with J gene TRBJ1-2, with 7 bases lining up with TRBD1. The CDR3 is 13 amino acids. Per germline, CDR1 KGHSH and CDR2 LQKENI. The junction had 7 bases not matched to a gene; V was cut back by 6 bases and J by 6 bases. CDR3 in amino acids: CASSHDRVNGYTF. In DNA form, the CDR3 reads TGTGCCAGCTCGCACGACAGGGTAAATGGCTACACCTTC. The full variable domain, its missing parts supplied by reference TRBV18 and TRBJ1-2, is NAGVMQNPRHLVRRRGQEARLRCSPMKGHSHVYWYRQLPEEGLKFMVYLQKENIIDESGMPKERFSAEFPKEGPSILRIQQVVRGDSAAYFCASSHDRVNGYTFGSGTRLTVV.

The chain recombines TRBV30 with TRBJ1-5; D gene ambiguous. This CDR3 is built from 15 residues. CDR1 is GTSNPN and CDR2 is SVGIG in the germline V gene (reference sequence). The ends were cut back, 2 bases at V and 0 bases at J, with 11 bases in the middle. CDR3 in amino acids: CAWSTGGHSNQPQHF. Written as DNA, the CDR3 is TGTGCCTGGAGTACGGGTGGGCATAGCAATCAGCCCCAGCATTTT.

This chain connects TRBV19 to TRBJ2-1, with D uncertain. The length of the CDR3 is 9 residues. Germline CDR1 and CDR2: LNHDA and SQIVND (reference sequence). V gave up 11 bases and J gave up 7 bases, with 6 bases separating them. CDR3 DNA sequence: TGTGCCGTCGGGAATGAGCAGTTCTTC. Its translation: CAVGNEQFF.

The chain is built from TRBV5-4 and TRBJ1-2; tentative D call: TRBD1 (5 bases). Trimming cost V 5 bases and J 1 base, with 9 bases left between them. From germline, CDR1 is SGHNT and CDR2 YYREEE (reference sequence). The length of the CDR3 is 13 residues. CDR3 amino acids: CASRGPVNYGYTF. CDR3 sequence (DNA): TGTGCCAGCAGGGGACCGGTTAACTATGGCTACACCTTC.